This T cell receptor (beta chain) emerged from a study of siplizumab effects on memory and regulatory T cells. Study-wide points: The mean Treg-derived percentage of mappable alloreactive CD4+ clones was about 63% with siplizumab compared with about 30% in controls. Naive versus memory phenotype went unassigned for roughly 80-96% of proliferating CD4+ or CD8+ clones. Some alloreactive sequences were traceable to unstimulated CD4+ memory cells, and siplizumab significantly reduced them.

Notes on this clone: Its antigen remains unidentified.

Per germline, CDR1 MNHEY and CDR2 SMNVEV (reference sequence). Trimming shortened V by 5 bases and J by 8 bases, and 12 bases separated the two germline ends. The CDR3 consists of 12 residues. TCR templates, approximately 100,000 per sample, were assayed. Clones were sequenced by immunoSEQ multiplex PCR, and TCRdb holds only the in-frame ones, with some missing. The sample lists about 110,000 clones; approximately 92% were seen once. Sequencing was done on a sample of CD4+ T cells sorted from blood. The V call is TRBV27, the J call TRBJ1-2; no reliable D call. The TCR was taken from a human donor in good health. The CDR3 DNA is TGTGCCAGCAGTAGGAGGGCGGGAGGCTACACCTTC. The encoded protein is CASSRRAGGYTF.